This T cell receptor (beta chain) was observed in a study of shared clonotypes between healthy human individuals. This CDR3 comprises 15 residues. CDR1 LNHNV and CDR2 YYDKDF come from the germline V gene (reference sequence). V gave up 0 bases and J gave up 6 bases, with 14 bases separating them. TCRdb's copy holds only in-frame clones and misses some; the assay was immunoSEQ multiplex PCR. The table lists approximately 320,000 clones, 87% of them singletons. The sequenced sample consisted of memory CD8+ T cells sorted from blood. Subset in this sample: CD45RO+ cells pooled with CCR7-negative TemRA cells. The sequence came from a man between 18 and 29 years old in good health. The chain uses TRBV15 and TRBJ1-1; tentative D call: TRBD1 (5 bases). The CDR3 region is CATSRDHAGIPEAFF. DNA of the CDR3: TGTGCCACCAGCAGAGATCATGCAGGGATTCCTGAAGCTTTCTTT.